Below are 3 T cell receptor beta chains sequenced from a single sample in a study of T cells in Graves' hyperthyroidism and ophthalmopathy. The TCR beta CDR3 regions underwent amplification using RNA transcripts as the source. When the TCR CDR3 underwent first-round RT-PCR, the HTBI primer set was used. Via MiXCR, TCRdb re-called the multiplex PCR reads, giving one row per CDR3 protein. The top ten hold about 14% of the sample, which has 300,000 to 350,000 distinct CDR3 sequences, around 18% seen once. The material sequenced was blood. The receptors were sampled from a woman aged 40-49 years with Graves' ophthalmopathy.

The V gene is TRBV3-1, the J gene TRBJ2-5; D perhaps matches TRBD1 (6 bases). In germline, CDR1 is LGHDT, CDR2 YNNKEL (reference sequence). Between the trimmed V and J ends, which lost 3 bases and 2 bases, there was a span of 13 bases. The CDR3 sequence is 15 residues long. CDR3 DNA: TGTGCCAGCAGCCACAGGGGAAGGCTGCAAGAGACCCAGTACTTC. Encoded protein: CASSHRGRLQETQYF.

V and J are TRBV2 and TRBJ2-7, with D possibly being TRBD2 (6 bases). The better agreement between TRBJ2-1 and the DNA end casts doubt on the J call. Germline loops: CDR1 SNHLY, CDR2 FYNNEI. The CDR3 is 14 residues long. CDR3 bases: TGTGCCAGCAGTAAGGGCCGGGGGACCTACGGGCAGTTCTTC. This codes for CASSKGRGTYGQFF.

This clonotype showed up many times. This chain links TRBV10-3 with TRBJ2-1, with 7 positions matching TRBD1. The CDR3 totals 15 residues. Germline CDR1 reads ENHRY; CDR2 reads SYGVKD. After removal of 3 bases from V and 6 bases from J, the junction contained 8 bases not matched to a gene. DNA for the CDR3: TGTGCCATCAGTGATGTCGGACGACAGGGCAATGAGCAGTTCTTC. It yields the protein CAISDVGRQGNEQFF.